There are many counts of the clone carrying this T cell receptor (beta chain). The data stem from a study of HIV-infected patients and healthy controls. This CDR3 is 11 amino acids long. V lost 5 bases, J lost 7 bases, and 6 bases lay in between. Germline V gene lookup returns CDR1 MDHEN and CDR2 SYDVKM. Follow-up blood was drawn about 14 weeks, roughly three months, after antiretroviral therapy began. Whole blood was used without fractionation, so all unsorted peripheral T cells were included. Donors lacked febrile or AIDS-related illness, tumors, and hepatitis B or C coinfection. Alpha and beta constant-region primers primed reverse transcription of around 0.5 ug RNA. Each of the alpha and beta chains got its own library through chain-specific third strand synthesis with indices. TCRdb redid the calling of the 5' RACE reads with MiXCR, one entry per CDR3 protein. The sample carries some 20,000 distinct CDR3 sequences, more than 7.5% recorded once.

The chain recombines TRBV28 with TRBJ1-5; D unclear. The sequencing here drew on blood, taken during antiretroviral therapy. This TCR derives from an adult with HIV infection. CDR3 DNA sequence: TGTGCCAGCAGTAGTGGACAGCCCCAGCATTTT. Translation gives CASSSGQPQHF.